This T cell receptor (beta chain) was identified in a study of shared clonotypes between healthy human individuals. The wider study: In total, the donors were a couple of women and a few men aged 18 to 49. Three CD4 naive, three CD4 memory, two CD8 naive and one CD8 memory plate were used per donor.

The CDR3 is 11 amino acids. Generated by immunoSEQ multiplex PCR, the TCRdb table keeps only in-frame clones and is missing some. This table has around 1.5 million clones, approximately 98% appearing once. Regarding this clone: Antigen specificity is unknown.

Study-wide findings and caveats: Sequencing depth was predicted to influence how clonotypes are shared among donors. Naive subsets usually exceeded memory subsets in estimated richness.

The origin of this receptor is a man aged 25-45 years in good health. The specimen sequenced was naive CD4+ T cells sorted from blood. Documented subset: CD45RA+ positively selected. The rearrangement uses TRBV21-1 and TRBJ1-5; the DNA was not compared with TRBD1, the D call given in the table. TRBV21-1 is flagged as a pseudogene. The CDR3 bases are TGTGCCACATTTGGTAGGGGGCCCCAGCATTTT. It encodes CATFGRGPQHF.